Below, 28 T cell receptor beta chains from the same sample are listed, as sequenced in a study of blood T cells in healthy people across ages. Through a sample-barcoded 5' primer and a J-beta primer mix, a second PCR was run for about 7 to 12 cycles. TCRdb reanalysed the 5' RACE reads using MiXCR and keeps one entry per CDR3 protein. The sample holds 1.8 million or so distinct CDR3 sequences, 30% to 40% seen once. Material for sequencing was blood. The receptors originated from a human donor in good health.

A few counts support this clonotype. The rearrangement joins TRBV7-9 to TRBJ1-2; 9 bases are a match to TRBD1. The trim removed 5 bases at V and 6 bases at J, leaving 7 bases unmatched. The CDR3 totals 14 residues. CDR1 SEHNR and CDR2 FQNEAQ come from the germline V gene (reference sequence). The CDR3 nucleotides read TGTGCCAGCAGCATGGGGACAGGGTATCATGGCTACACCTTC. Translating gives CASSMGTGYHGYTF.

The gene calls are TRBV20-1 and TRBJ2-3; TRBD2 agrees at 8 bases. J lost 0 bases, V lost 5 bases, and 7 bases had no gene match. Germline V gene sequence: CDR1 DFQATT, CDR2 SNEGSKA (reference sequence). This CDR3 has 15 amino acids. This CDR3 reads CSAPIAGFSTDTQYF. The DNA of the CDR3 is TGCAGTGCTCCCATAGCGGGATTTAGCACAGATACGCAGTATTTT.

This clonotype occurred a few times. A much larger clonotype is one base distant, so this may be a read error. The chain employs TRBV6-6 and TRBJ1-1; D remains ambiguous. The CDR3 loop spans 13 amino acids. Germline V gene sequence: CDR1 MNHNY, CDR2 SVGAGI (reference sequence). V was trimmed by 2 bases and J by 1 base, leaving 5 bases between them. As DNA, the CDR3 is TGTGCCAGCAGTTACGCGGGGAACACTGAAGCTTTCTTT. Encoded protein: CASSYAGNTEAFF.

The chain recombines TRBV7-3 with TRBJ1-2; the D gene is possibly TRBD1 (6 bases). Per germline, CDR1 SGHTA and CDR2 FQGTGA. The CDR3 loop spans 15 amino acids. V was shortened by 1 base and J by 7 bases, with 16 bases between the two germline ends. As DNA, the CDR3 is TGTGCCAGCAGCTTAATGGGGGGCAACGATCCTGGCTACACCTTC. Amino acids: CASSLMGGNDPGYTF. Drawing the rest from reference TRBV7-3 and TRBJ1-2, the complete variable domain is GAGVSQTPSNKVTEKGKYVELRCDPISGHTALYWYRQSLGQGPEFLIYFQGTGAADDSGLPNDRFFAVRPEGSVSTLKIQRTERGDSAVYLCASSLMGGNDPGYTFGSGTRLTVV.

This clonotype was counted between two and nine times. This sequence joins TRBV15 and TRBJ2-1; D uncertain. Germline V CDR1 and CDR2: LNHNV, YYDKDF (reference sequence). The CDR3 loop spans 14 amino acids. Trimming took off 3 bases at V and 8 bases at J, with 14 bases between the two ends. The CDR3, as DNA: TGTGCCACCAGCAGCGAGTTAGGACGGGATGAGCAGTTCTTC. Its protein product is CATSSELGRDEQFF.

The chain joins TRBV27 to TRBJ2-7; D is uncertain. This CDR3 is built from 15 residues. Trimming pared 0 bases from V and 6 bases from J, leaving 15 bases between. CDR1 and CDR2 (germline): MNHEY, SMNVEV (reference sequence). The DNA for the CDR3 is TGTGCCAGCAGTTTATCCACCGGGTTGGAGACCGAGCAGTACTTC. The encoded protein is CASSLSTGLETEQYF.

V is TRBV6-2 or TRBV6-3 and J is TRBJ2-1, with TRBD1 as a possible D gene (6 bases). The CDR3 covers 16 residues. V dropped 6 bases and J dropped 2 bases, with 17 bases sitting between them. Germline assignment: CDR1 MNHEY and CDR2 SVGEGT. The CDR3 region has the DNA TGTGCCAGCAGATACGCCTTCCAGGGGCCCTACAATGAGCAGTTCTTC. Protein sequence: CASRYAFQGPYNEQFF.

The rearrangement joins TRBV7-2 to TRBJ1-2; 7 positions match TRBD1. Germline CDR1 reads SGHTA; CDR2 reads FQGNSA. The CDR3 extends over 15 amino acids. After removal of 4 bases from V and 2 bases from J, the junction contained 7 bases not matched to a gene. The CDR3 DNA sequence: TGTGCCAGCAGCTCAGGGGGGAACTCGAACTATGGCTACACCTTC. Translated: CASSSGGNSNYGYTF.

V gene TRBV30 combines with J gene TRBJ2-7; either TRBD1 or TRBD2 may supply D (7 bases each). With the DNA end fitting TRBJ2-5 better, the J assignment may be wrong. The germline V gene encodes CDR1 GTSNPN and CDR2 SVGIG (reference sequence). The CDR3 has 13 amino acids. CDR3 protein: CAWSKQGRGTQYF. The CDR3 coding sequence is TGTGCCTGGAGCAAACAGGGGAGGGGGACCCAGTACTTC.

The genes are TRBV3-1 and TRBJ2-1, with 12 bases identical to TRBD2. This CDR3 has 13 amino acids. Germline values: CDR1 LGHDT, CDR2 YNNKEL (reference sequence). The junction had 3 bases not matched to a gene; V was cut back by 7 bases and J by 8 bases. Here the CDR3 reads CASTLAGGYEQFF. DNA for the CDR3: TGTGCCAGCACACTAGCGGGGGGCTATGAGCAGTTCTTC.

The table lists this clonotype with a few counts. V usage is TRBV12-3 or TRBV12-4 and J usage is TRBJ2-1; D might be TRBD2 (5 bases). Trimming shortened V by 4 bases and J by 2 bases, and 12 bases separated the two germline ends. This CDR3 is 15 amino acids long. The CDR3 here is CASSSGSATYNEQFF. CDR3 nucleotides: TGTGCCAGCAGTTCAGGTAGCGCCACCTACAATGAGCAGTTCTTC.

The CDR3: CASSEGHYEQYF. The DNA of the CDR3 is TGCGCCAGCAGTGAGGGGCACTACGAGCAGTACTTC. The chain links TRBV10-2 to TRBJ2-7, with D hard to call. The CDR3 is made up of 12 amino acids. CDR1 is WSHSY and CDR2 is SAAADI in the germline V gene. V lost 2 bases, J lost 3 bases, and 5 bases lay in between.

This clonotype showed up just a few times. The CDR3 coding sequence is TGTGCCAGCCGCGTAGCCCCGACTGAAGCTTTCTTT. It specifies CASRVAPTEAFF. The chain couples TRBV2 to TRBJ1-1; D is ambiguous. The CDR3 consists of 12 residues. Looked up from germline, CDR1 is SNHLY and CDR2 is FYNNEI. Trimming pared 8 bases from V and 5 bases from J, leaving 12 bases between.

The V gene is TRBV12-3 or TRBV12-4, the J gene TRBJ2-5; D may correspond to TRBD1 or TRBD2 (5 bases each). The J call may be in error: the DNA end matches TRBJ2-7 better. The CDR3 is made up of 11 amino acids. The CDR3 spells CASRRGLEQYF. The CDR3 DNA sequence: TGTGCCAGCAGGAGGGGTCTCGAGCAGTACTTC.

This clonotype was recorded a few times. The chain joins TRBV7-2 to TRBJ2-1; TRBD2 aligns across 8 bases. Germline CDR1 SGHTA, CDR2 FQGNSA. V lost 5 bases to trimming and J lost 7 bases; unmatched junction nucleotides: 4. The CDR3 totals 13 residues. The CDR3 DNA reads as TGTGCCAGCAGCCCCGGGGGGGAGAATGAGCAGTTCTTC. Its protein is CASSPGGENEQFF.

The V gene is TRBV7-2, the J gene TRBJ2-4, with TRBD2 matching 8 bases. CDR1 is SGHTA and CDR2 is FQGNSA in the germline V gene. This CDR3 spans 15 amino acids. Trimming removed 4 bases from V and 5 bases from J; junction bases left unmatched: 7. The CDR3 loop is CASSSQRGRENIQYF. In DNA form, the CDR3 reads TGTGCCAGCAGCTCCCAGCGGGGGAGGGAAAACATTCAGTACTTC. Based on the CDR3 plus reference TRBV7-2 and TRBJ2-4, the full variable domain is GAGVSQSPSNKVTEKGKDVELRCDPISGHTALYWYRQSLGQGLEFLIYFQGNSAPDKSGLPSDRFSAERTGGSVSTLTIQRTQQEDSAVYLCASSSQRGRENIQYFGAGTRLSVL.

The chain couples TRBV7-2 to TRBJ1-2; D is undetermined. Looked up from germline, CDR1 is SGHTA and CDR2 is FQGNSA. V lost 5 bases and J 0 bases, leaving 13 bases between the germline ends. The CDR3 has 15 residues. This CDR3 is CASSPPQKTNYGYTF. In DNA form, the CDR3 reads TGTGCCAGCAGCCCACCCCAAAAAACTAACTATGGCTACACCTTC.

This clonotype occurred a few times. The chain carries TRBV3-1 and TRBJ2-4, with D perhaps TRBD1 or TRBD2 (6 bases each). Judging by the DNA end, TRBJ2-7 fits better; the J call may be wrong. Looked up from germline, CDR1 is LGHDT and CDR2 is YNNKEL (reference sequence). There are 14 residues in the CDR3. CDR3 region: CASSQVGGSGEQYF. DNA of the CDR3: TGTGCCAGCAGCCAAGTCGGGGGCTCGGGCGAGCAGTACTTC.

This clonotype was detected once. The chain couples TRBV28 to TRBJ2-2; D remains ambiguous. The V gene's germline CDR1 is MDHEN and CDR2 SYDVKM. The CDR3 is 15 amino acids. With 6 bases removed from V and 1 base from J, the gap between germline ends came to 12 bases. CDR3 amino acids: CASRGLFGNTGELFF. CDR3 in DNA: TGTGCCAGCAGAGGCCTTTTTGGGAACACCGGGGAGCTGTTTTTT.

The chain has TRBV5-1 and TRBJ1-4; D call uncertain. CDR1 and CDR2 from the germline V gene are SGHRS and YFSETQ. The CDR3 runs 13 residues. V was cut by 5 bases and J by 6 bases, with 11 bases left in between. CDR3 coding DNA: TGCGCCAGCAGGCCCGAACCAGATGAAAAACTGTTTTTT. It encodes CASRPEPDEKLFF.

The chain is built from TRBV6-2 or TRBV6-3 and TRBJ2-1; 8 bases are a match to TRBD2. The CDR3 contains 13 residues. Germline CDR1 and CDR2: MNHEY and SVGEGT. Trimming removed 8 bases from V and 6 bases from J; junction bases left unmatched: 6. The CDR3 region is CASVQTSVNEQFF. The CDR3 DNA follows: TGTGCCAGCGTACAGACTAGCGTCAATGAGCAGTTCTTC.

The sample holds a few counts of this clonotype. V and J are TRBV20-1 and TRBJ1-5, with TRBD1 identical over 7 bases. Trimming removed 3 bases from V and 1 base from J; junction bases left unmatched: 18. This CDR3 spans 19 amino acids. CDR1 is DFQATT and CDR2 is SNEGSKA in the germline V gene (reference sequence). CDR3 residues: CSARTLPGQGEESNQPQHF. CDR3 DNA: TGCAGTGCTAGGACACTACCCGGGCAGGGGGAGGAAAGCAATCAGCCCCAGCATTTT.

This sequence joins TRBV7-3 and TRBJ1-5, with a possible D match to TRBD1 (5 bases). With 4 bases removed from V and 3 bases from J, the gap between germline ends came to 10 bases. Germline values: CDR1 SGHTA, CDR2 FQGTGA. The CDR3 totals 14 residues. The CDR3 reads CASSSTVPNQPQHF. The CDR3 nucleotides read TGTGCCAGCAGCTCGACAGTTCCCAATCAGCCCCAGCATTTT. The variable domain in full, with the rest retrieved from reference TRBV7-3 and TRBJ1-5, is GAGVSQTPSNKVTEKGKYVELRCDPISGHTALYWYRQSLGQGPEFLIYFQGTGAADDSGLPNDRFFAVRPEGSVSTLKIQRTERGDSAVYLCASSSTVPNQPQHFGDGTRLSIL.

The V call is TRBV11-2, the J call TRBJ2-5; perhaps TRBD2 as D (6 bases). The J call could be wrong; TRBJ2-1 is a better fit for the DNA end. The CDR3 is made up of 15 amino acids. Germline V gives CDR1 SGHAT, CDR2 FQNNGV. CDR3 loop: CASSRRGTLEETQFF. DNA for the CDR3: TGTGCCAGCAGTCGTCGCGGGACCCTAGAAGAGACCCAGTTCTTC.

V and J are TRBV7-2 and TRBJ1-2; no clear D. Germline V CDR1 and CDR2: SGHTA, FQGNSA. This CDR3 region has 15 residues. V was trimmed by 5 bases and J by 4 bases, leaving 17 bases between them. This CDR3 is CASSPRADYLYGYTF. Here the CDR3 DNA reads TGTGCCAGCAGCCCGAGGGCTGACTACCTCTATGGCTACACCTTC.

J is TRBJ2-1 and V is TRBV7-2, with 9 bases fitting TRBD1. The length of the CDR3 is 16 residues. Germline V CDR1 and CDR2: SGHTA, FQGNSA. J was trimmed by 2 bases and V by 5 bases; bases with no gene match: 7. CDR3 nucleotide sequence: TGTGCCAGCAGCACCCGACAGGGGGTCCCCTACAATGAGCAGTTCTTC. Its translation: CASSTRQGVPYNEQFF.

In the case of this clonotype: Being one base from a much bigger clone, this may be a read error. The CDR3 reads CSVELGAIGEKRFF. The CDR3 DNA reads TGCAGCGTTGAACTGGGGGCGATAGGGGAAAAACGGTTTTTT. The rearrangement links TRBV29-1 to TRBJ1-4; a weak D match, TRBD1 (6 bases). Germline V gene sequence: CDR1 SQVTM, CDR2 ANQGSEA. CDR3 length equals 14 residues.

This chain connects TRBV12-3 or TRBV12-4 to TRBJ1-2; no definite D call. The CDR3 spans 12 residues. The V gene lost 1 base and the J gene lost 12 bases, with 12 bases spanning the gap. The CDR3 protein is CASSLGPSGNTF. The CDR3 DNA reads TGTGCCAGCAGTTTAGGTCCTTCTGGAAACACCTTC.